The present entry profiles one TCR beta chain with its context. Its antigen is undetermined. The data were taken from a study of cytomegalovirus exposure and HLA in healthy donors. Those who donated were healthy bone marrow donors. Germline loops: CDR1 LGHNA, CDR2 YSLEER. J was trimmed by 6 bases and V by 1 base; bases with no gene match: 5. This CDR3 region has 14 residues. The PCR employed 60 Vbeta primers together with 13 Jbeta primers. Libraries were prepared by immunoSEQ multiplex PCR; TCRdb keeps only in-frame clonotypes and omits some of them. Its table lists roughly 190,000 clones. General observations from the study: Rarity held for most TCR sequences, but there were some public TCRs that occurred in many donors. Cytomegalovirus-associated status was assigned to 150 to 200 TCR beta chains.

The material sequenced was PBMCs. J is TRBJ1-2 and V is TRBV4-3; 7 bases fit TRBD1. This clonotype was obtained from a man aged 30-40 years in good health and CMV-seronegative. CDR3: CASSQVQGLNGYTF. Here the CDR3 DNA reads TGCGCCAGCAGCCAAGTACAGGGGCTTAATGGCTACACCTTC.